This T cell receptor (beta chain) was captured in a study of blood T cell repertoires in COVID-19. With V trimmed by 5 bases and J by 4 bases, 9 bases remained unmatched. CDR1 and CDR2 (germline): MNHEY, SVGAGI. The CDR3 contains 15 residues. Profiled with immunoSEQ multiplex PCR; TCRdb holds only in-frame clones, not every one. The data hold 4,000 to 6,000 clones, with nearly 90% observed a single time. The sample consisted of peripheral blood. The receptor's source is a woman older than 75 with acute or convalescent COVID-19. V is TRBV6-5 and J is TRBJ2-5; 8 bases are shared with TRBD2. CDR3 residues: CASSRTGTRVETQYF. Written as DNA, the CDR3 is TGTGCCAGCAGTAGGACCGGGACTAGGGTAGAGACCCAGTACTTC.